This T cell receptor beta chain was captured by sequencing in a study of metastatic and nonmetastatic thyroid tumors. Across the whole study: The comparison covered peripheral blood and tumor or nodule tissue in malignant and benign thyroid patients.

General study points: Malignant thyroid tumors reportedly exceeded benign nodules significantly in TCR beta diversity, with the difference appearing in blood and tumor.

No treatment of any kind had been given to any patient before thyroid surgery. V dropped 2 bases and J dropped 7 bases, with 21 bases sitting between them. This CDR3 comprises 16 residues. Germline V gene lookup returns CDR1 DFQATT and CDR2 SNEGSKA (reference sequence). Comment on this clone: The antigen is not known.

In the authors' workflow: A distant-metastasis classifier for papillary thyroid cancer was built using CDR3 differences across clinicopathological groups. MiXCR re-clonotyped the PCR reads for TCRdb. These V and J calls rely on TCRdb rather than the paper's analysis. The data contain around 34,000 clones, 15% to 20% of them singletons. The TCR was taken from a female donor with papillary thyroid cancer or a benign thyroid nodule (not recorded which). Some clones in this sample may be carry-over from other donors' samples. Sample: blood. V is TRBV20-1 and J is TRBJ2-1; unclear D gene. The CDR3, as DNA: TGCAGTGCTAGATCGAGTACTAATCTACTATCGAATGAGCAGTTCTTC. Encoded protein: CSARSSTNLLSNEQFF.